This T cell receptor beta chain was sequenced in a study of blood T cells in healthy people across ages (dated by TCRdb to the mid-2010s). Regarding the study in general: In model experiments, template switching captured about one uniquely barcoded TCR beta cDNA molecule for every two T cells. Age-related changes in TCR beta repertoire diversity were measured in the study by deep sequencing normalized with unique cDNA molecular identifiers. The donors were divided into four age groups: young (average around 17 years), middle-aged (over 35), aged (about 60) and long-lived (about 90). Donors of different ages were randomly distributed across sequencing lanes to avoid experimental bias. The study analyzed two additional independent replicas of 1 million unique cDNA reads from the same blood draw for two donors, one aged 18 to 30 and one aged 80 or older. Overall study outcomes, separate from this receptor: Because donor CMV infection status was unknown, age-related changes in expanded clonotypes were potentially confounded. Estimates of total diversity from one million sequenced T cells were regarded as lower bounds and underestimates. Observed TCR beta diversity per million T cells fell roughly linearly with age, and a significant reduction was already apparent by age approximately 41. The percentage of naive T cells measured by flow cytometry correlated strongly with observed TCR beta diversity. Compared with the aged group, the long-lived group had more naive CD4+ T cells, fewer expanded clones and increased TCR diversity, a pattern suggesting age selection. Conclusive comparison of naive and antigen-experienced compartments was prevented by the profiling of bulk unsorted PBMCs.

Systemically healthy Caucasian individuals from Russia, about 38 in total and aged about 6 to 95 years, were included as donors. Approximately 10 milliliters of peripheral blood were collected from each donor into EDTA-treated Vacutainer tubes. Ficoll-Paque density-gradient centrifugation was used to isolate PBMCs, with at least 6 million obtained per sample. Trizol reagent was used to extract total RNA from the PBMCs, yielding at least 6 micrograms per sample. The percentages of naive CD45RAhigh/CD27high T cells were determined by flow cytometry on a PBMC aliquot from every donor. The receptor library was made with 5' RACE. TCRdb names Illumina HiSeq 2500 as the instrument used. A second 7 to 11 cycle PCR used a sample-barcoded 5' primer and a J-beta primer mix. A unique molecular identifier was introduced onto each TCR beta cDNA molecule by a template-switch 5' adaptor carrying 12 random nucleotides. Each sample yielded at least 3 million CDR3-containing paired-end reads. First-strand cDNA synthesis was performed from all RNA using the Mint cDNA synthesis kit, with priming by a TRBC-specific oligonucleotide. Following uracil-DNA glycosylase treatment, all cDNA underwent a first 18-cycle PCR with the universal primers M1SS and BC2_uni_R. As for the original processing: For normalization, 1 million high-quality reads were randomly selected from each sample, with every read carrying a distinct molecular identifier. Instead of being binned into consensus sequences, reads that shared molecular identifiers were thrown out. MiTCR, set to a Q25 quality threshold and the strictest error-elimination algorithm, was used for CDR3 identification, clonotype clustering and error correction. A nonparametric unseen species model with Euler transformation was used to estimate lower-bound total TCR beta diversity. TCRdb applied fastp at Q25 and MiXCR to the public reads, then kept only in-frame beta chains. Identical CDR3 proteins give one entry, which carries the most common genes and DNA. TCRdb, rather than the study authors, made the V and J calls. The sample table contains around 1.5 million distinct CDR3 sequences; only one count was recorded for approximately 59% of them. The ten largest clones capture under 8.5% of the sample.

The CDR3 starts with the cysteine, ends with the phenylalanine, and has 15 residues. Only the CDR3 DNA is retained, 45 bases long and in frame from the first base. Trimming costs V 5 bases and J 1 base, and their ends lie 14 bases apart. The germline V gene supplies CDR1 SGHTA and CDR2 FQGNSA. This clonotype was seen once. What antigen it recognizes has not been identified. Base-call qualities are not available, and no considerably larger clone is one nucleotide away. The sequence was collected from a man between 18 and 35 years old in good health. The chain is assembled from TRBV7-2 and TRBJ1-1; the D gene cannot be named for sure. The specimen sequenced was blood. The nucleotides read TGTGCCAGCAGCGAAGGCTCAGGCCGGAACACTGAAGCTTTCTTT. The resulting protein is CASSEGSGRNTEAFF.